This T cell receptor (beta chain) was captured by sequencing in a study of a mutant IDH1 vaccine in newly diagnosed glioma. As to time point: week 23, last vaccination. Doses comprised 300 ug of mutant IDH1 20-mer peptide each, plus topical imiquimod. This CDR3 is 18 amino acids long. Trimming cost V 3 bases and J 2 bases, with 19 bases left between them. Germline V gene sequence: CDR1 SEHNR, CDR2 FQNEAQ (reference sequence). For this clone: The target antigen is unknown.

Profiled with immunoSEQ multiplex PCR; TCRdb holds only in-frame clones, not every one. Among 65,000 or so clones, roughly 81% were seen once, and the ten largest hold about 4%. This clonotype was obtained from a man aged 25 to 40 with glioma. The sample was PBMCs, taken from a glioma patient whose treatment included an IDH1 peptide vaccine. V and J are TRBV7-9 and TRBJ2-2, with D perhaps being TRBD1 or TRBD2 (5 bases each). The CDR3: CASSFRVGTFPNTGELFF. As DNA, the CDR3 is TGTGCCAGCAGCTTCAGGGTGGGGACCTTTCCAAACACCGGGGAGCTGTTTTTT.